The 4 T cell receptor beta chains below were found in one sample sequenced in a study of cytomegalovirus exposure and HLA in healthy donors. Assay used: immunoSEQ multiplex PCR; TCRdb lists only in-frame clones, some missing. The sample includes 150,000 to 250,000 clones, around 80% of them seen just once. The specimen was PBMCs. The receptors were sampled from a woman aged 25-40 years in good health and CMV-seropositive.

This sequence joins TRBV6-5 and TRBJ1-5; D unclear. From germline, CDR1 is MNHEY and CDR2 SVGAGI. Deletions cut 6 bases from V and 6 bases from J, with 15 bases between. The CDR3 is 14 amino acids. The CDR3 DNA sequence: TGTGCCAGCAGGGTTGAGTGGGGAGGTCAGCCCCAGCATTTT. This encodes CASRVEWGGQPQHF.

V gene TRBV6-4 combines with J gene TRBJ2-2; no firm D call. Trimming shortened V by 4 bases and J by 0 bases, and 3 bases separated the two germline ends. The CDR3 has 13 amino acids. Per germline, CDR1 MRHNA and CDR2 SNTAGT. Here the CDR3 reads CASSASNTGELFF. The CDR3 region has the DNA TGTGCCAGCAGTGCGTCGAACACCGGGGAGCTGTTTTTT.

The chain recombines TRBV6-5 with TRBJ2-5, with D perhaps TRBD1 (5 bases). Looked up from germline, CDR1 is MNHEY and CDR2 is SVGAGI. V was trimmed by 3 bases and J by 5 bases, leaving 13 bases between them. CDR3 length: 14 amino acids. CDR3 sequence reads: CASSYNSRAETQYF. In DNA form, the CDR3 reads TGTGCCAGCAGTTATAATAGCAGGGCGGAGACCCAGTACTTC.

J is TRBJ2-7 and V is TRBV21-1; no DNA check was done on the table's D call, TRBD1. TRBV21-1 is assigned pseudogene status. The CDR3 loop spans 14 amino acids. The CDR3 spells CASSRPGPSYEQYF. DNA of the CDR3: TGTGCCAGCAGCAGGCCAGGGCCCTCCTACGAGCAGTACTTC.